This TCR beta chain emerged from a study of glioma-infiltrating T cells. Using RNA template, CDR3s of TCR alpha and beta were amplified with iRepertoire arm-PCR. TCRdb independently ran MiXCR on the multiplex PCR reads; one entry per CDR3 protein. The sample gives over 130,000 distinct CDR3 sequences, about two fifths of which show up once; roughly a fifth is in the top ten. Findings and limits, study-wide: Very few CDR3 sequences were shared between tissue and blood.

As regards this clonotype: Its target is unknown.

Trimming left V 5 bases short and J 7 bases short, with 14 bases between. This CDR3 comprises 13 residues. CDR1 and CDR2 from the germline V gene are MNHNS and SASEGT. This TCR was sampled from a human donor with low-grade glioma or glioblastoma, undergoing nonglioma brain surgery, or in good health (not recorded which). The source material was glioma tissue, nonneoplastic brain tissue, or PBMCs (not recorded which). This chain uses TRBV6-1 with TRBJ2-5; the D is unclear. CDR3 in DNA: TGTGCCAGCAGTTTACCGGGCGTCGGGACCCAGTACTTC. Translating gives CASSLPGVGTQYF.